This T cell receptor (beta chain) was captured in a study of cytomegalovirus exposure and HLA in healthy donors (dated by TCRdb to 2016 to 2017). About the investigation overall: The 650 to 800 repertoires of the first cohort and the roughly 120 validation repertoires were produced on the same platform, according to a later analysis. The study was designed to test whether signatures of past pathogen exposure could be identified by cataloging public T cell receptors. To predict cytomegalovirus infection status, the study brought together high-throughput TCR immunosequencing, statistical association of individual TCRs with disease status, and machine learning. Besides the first cohort of hundreds of subjects, a separate validation cohort made up of 120 or so different subjects was used. The paper's findings and limits, for the study overall: A later analysis lacked HLA typing for the validation cohort, so it scored co-occurrence in that cohort across all 120 or so repertoires. It was suggested by the authors that the approach could potentially be generalized to other disease states and immunological phenotypes. Cytomegalovirus status was reported to be diagnosed by the classifier with high specificity and sensitivity in both the original and validation cohorts. Most TCR sequences were observed very rarely across donors, whereas some public TCRs were present in many individuals. In vitro tests confirmed that a few of the cytomegalovirus-associated TCR beta chains recognize cytomegalovirus antigens. A total of some 180 TCR beta chains were listed by the study as associated with cytomegalovirus. Of the cluster scores, 90% to 95% were above 0 in a later analysis, which found that TCRs clustered in the first cohort also tended to co-occur in the approximately 130 validation repertoires.

A word on this clone: What this receptor recognizes is not known. Per-base quality was not reported, and no clone a single base away is much larger than it.

The method was the immunoSEQ multiplex PCR assay. The authors' pipeline ran thus. A statistical classification framework was built to diagnose cytomegalovirus status from the catalog of TCR beta chain sequences. The clones in this table, taken by TCRdb from immuneACCESS, are in-frame only. Not every clone is retained; where verified, under half of the shortfall comes from an unresolved V gene, and the cause of the rest is unknown. V, J and clone size are taken as reported in that table, and D and trimming were inferred from the DNA itself. The sample has 95,000 to 120,000 clones on record, approximately 85% of them singletons. The top ten clones comprise around 2.7% of the sample. Donors formed part of the validation cohort, which comprised about 130 subjects and was distinct from the first cohort of 550 to 850 subjects. The receptor's source is a young woman in good health and CMV-seronegative. Sample: PBMCs.

The nucleotide sequence reads TGCGCCAGCAGCCAGGGACTAAATTCCCGGGATGAGCAGTTCTTC. The encoded protein is CASSQGLNSRDEQFF. The chain is encoded by TRBV5-1 joined to TRBJ2-1; 7 bases in the middle match TRBD2. CDR1 SGHRS and CDR2 YFSETQ were looked up in the germline V gene. V is pruned by 4 bases and J by 8 bases, leaving 12 bases of the junction without a gene match. Measured from the cysteine to the phenylalanine, the CDR3 is 15 residues long. The retained sequence is limited to the CDR3, 45 bases, with the frame set at the first base.